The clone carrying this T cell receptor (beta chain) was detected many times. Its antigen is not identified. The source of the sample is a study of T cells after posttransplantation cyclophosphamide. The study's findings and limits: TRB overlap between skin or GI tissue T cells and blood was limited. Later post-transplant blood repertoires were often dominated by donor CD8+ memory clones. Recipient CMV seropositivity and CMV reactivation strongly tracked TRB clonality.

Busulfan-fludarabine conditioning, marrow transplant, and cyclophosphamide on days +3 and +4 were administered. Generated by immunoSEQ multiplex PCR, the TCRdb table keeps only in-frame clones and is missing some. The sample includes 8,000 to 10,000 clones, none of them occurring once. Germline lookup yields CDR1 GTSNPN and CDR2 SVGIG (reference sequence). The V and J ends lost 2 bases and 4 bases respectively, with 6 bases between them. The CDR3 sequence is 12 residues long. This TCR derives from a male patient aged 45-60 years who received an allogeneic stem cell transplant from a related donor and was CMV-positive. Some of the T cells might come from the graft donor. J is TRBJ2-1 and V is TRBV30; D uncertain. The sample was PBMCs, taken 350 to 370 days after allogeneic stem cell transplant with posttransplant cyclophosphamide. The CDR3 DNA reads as TGTGCCTGGAGTCCCGGGTACAATGAGCAGTTCTTC. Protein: CAWSPGYNEQFF.